Following are 24 T cell receptor beta chains from one sample sequenced in a study of glioma-infiltrating T cells after dendritic cell vaccination. As for time point: after dendritic cell vaccination, including at tumor progression/relapse. TCRdb's copy holds only in-frame clones and misses some; the assay was immunoSEQ multiplex PCR. The sample has about 24,000 clones; just under 90% are singletons. The specimen comprised blood, sampled after dendritic cell vaccination. The origin of the receptors is a human donor with glioblastoma.

The chain combines TRBV5-1 with TRBJ2-1; 8 bases fit TRBD2. The V segment lost 0 bases and the J segment 4 bases; nucleotides outside the gene matches: 9. Germline CDR1 SGHRS, CDR2 YFSETQ. CDR3 length equals 17 residues. CDR3 in DNA: TGCGCCAGCAGCTTGGTGGGCGGGGGGACCATGTACAATGAGCAGTTCTTC. This translates into CASSLVGGGTMYNEQFF.

This chain connects TRBV5-1 to TRBJ2-5; 7 nucleotides agree with TRBD1. The J call is doubtful: the DNA matches TRBJ2-7 better. The CDR3 loop spans 14 amino acids. The germline gives CDR1 SGHRS, CDR2 YFSETQ. The CDR3 reads CASSEPGQSYEQYF. In DNA, the CDR3 is TGCGCCAGCAGCGAACCGGGACAGTCCTACGAGCAGTACTTC.

This chain connects TRBV5-1 to TRBJ1-6; 7 bases fit TRBD1. V was clipped by 4 bases and J by 7 bases; unmatched bases: 5. CDR3 length equals 14 residues. Germline V gene sequence: CDR1 SGHRS, CDR2 YFSETQ. DNA for the CDR3: TGCGCCAGCAGCGGGGGACAGCCCAATTCACCCCTCCACTTT. This encodes CASSGGQPNSPLHF.

The chain is built from TRBV4-2 and TRBJ2-7; 14 bases are shared with TRBD2. The germline gives CDR1 LGHNA, CDR2 YNFKEQ. The CDR3 runs to 15 residues. Trimming at V came to 4 bases and at J to 2 bases, leaving 1 base not matched to a gene. The CDR3 reads CASSPTSGGAYEQYF. The CDR3 coding sequence is TGTGCCAGCAGCCCGACTAGCGGGGGGGCCTACGAGCAGTACTTC.

The genes are TRBV2 and TRBJ1-5; possible D gene TRBD1, 6 bases. The V gene's germline CDR1 is SNHLY and CDR2 FYNNEI. The CDR3 contains 13 residues. Trimming shortened V by 7 bases and J by 5 bases, and 12 bases separated the two germline ends. CDR3 loop: CASIGTLDQPQHF. The DNA of the CDR3 is TGTGCCAGCATCGGGACATTAGATCAGCCCCAGCATTTT.

This clone was observed a few times. This sequence joins TRBV7-9 and TRBJ1-4; no definite D call. This CDR3 is built from 13 residues. Germline CDR1 and CDR2: SEHNR and FQNEAQ (reference sequence). Trimming removed 4 bases from V and 5 bases from J, with 8 bases in between. The CDR3 protein is CASSWVQNEKLFF. CDR3 nucleotide sequence: TGTGCCAGCAGCTGGGTACAGAATGAAAAACTGTTTTTT.

The CDR3 nucleotides are TGTGCCAGCTCACGTATAACGGGACAGAGCTCTGGAAACACCATATATTTT. It specifies CASSRITGQSSGNTIYF. V usage is TRBV18 and J usage is TRBJ1-3, with TRBD1 matching over 7 bases. The CDR3 is 17 amino acids. V dropped 4 bases and J dropped 0; count of bases not matched to a gene: 9. The V gene's germline CDR1 is KGHSH and CDR2 LQKENI.

This sequence joins TRBV7-2 and TRBJ2-1; D not resolved. The V end lost 7 bases, the J end lost 7 bases, and 8 bases lay between the germline ends. CDR1 is SGHTA, CDR2 FQGNSA, per germline. This CDR3 is built from 11 residues. The DNA for the CDR3 is TGTGCCAGCACCGAACTAAATGAGCAGTTCTTC. It specifies CASTELNEQFF. The full variable domain, in which reference TRBV7-2 and TRBJ2-1 provide the parts outside the CDR3, is GAGVSQSPSNKVTEKGKDVELRCDPISGHTALYWYRQSLGQGLEFLIYFQGNSAPDKSGLPSDRFSAERTGGSVSTLTIQRTQQEDSAVYLCASTELNEQFFGPGTRLTVL.

CDR3 in amino acids: CASSLGQGPPNEKLFF. DNA of the CDR3: TGTGCCAGCAGCCTGGGACAGGGGCCGCCTAATGAAAAACTGTTTTTT. This sequence joins TRBV5-8 and TRBJ1-4, with 10 bases matching TRBD1. There are 16 residues in the CDR3. Germline loops: CDR1 SGHTS, CDR2 YDEGEE. V was clipped by 4 bases and J by 3 bases; unmatched bases: 6.

The CDR3 region is CASSEGDRAWSEKLFF. The CDR3 DNA is TGTGCCAGCAGTGAGGGTGACAGGGCTTGGAGTGAAAAACTGTTTTTT. The V and J genes are TRBV2 and TRBJ1-4; 7 nucleotides align to TRBD1. Germline CDR1 reads SNHLY; CDR2 reads FYNNEI. Unmatched junction bases numbered 11, after V lost 3 bases and J lost 7 bases. The CDR3 covers 16 residues.

This clone was counted a single time. This chain links TRBV6-6 with TRBJ1-3, with 7 bases fitting TRBD1. Germline V gene data show CDR1 as MNHNY and CDR2 as SVGAGI (reference sequence). The CDR3 has 12 amino acids. V dropped 11 bases and J dropped 4; count of bases not matched to a gene: 5. CDR3 loop: CAVTGVGNTIYF. CDR3 nucleotide sequence: TGTGCCGTTACAGGGGTGGGAAACACCATATATTTT.

The J gene is TRBJ2-1, the V gene TRBV19; TRBD2 matches at 10 bases. Germline CDR1 and CDR2: LNHDA and SQIVND (reference sequence). The V segment lost 7 bases and the J segment 5 bases; nucleotides outside the gene matches: 14. The CDR3 runs to 17 residues. The CDR3 loop is CASTRGLKRGGHNEQFF. CDR3 coding DNA: TGTGCCAGTACCCGTGGACTCAAGCGGGGGGGCCACAATGAGCAGTTCTTC.

This chain joins TRBV7-2 and TRBJ2-7, with D perhaps TRBD1 (5 bases). CDR3 length: 13 residues. The V gene's germline CDR1 is SGHTA and CDR2 FQGNSA. The V end was cut by 4 bases, the J end by 4 bases, with 11 bases between. The CDR3 protein is CASSSTAGYEQYF. CDR3 nucleotide sequence: TGTGCCAGCAGCTCAACCGCAGGGTACGAGCAGTACTTC.

A single count supports this clone. The chain combines TRBV7-9 with TRBJ2-1; D gene ambiguous. The V gene lost 0 bases and the J gene lost 6 bases, with 3 bases spanning the gap. This CDR3 is built from 12 residues. Germline-derived CDR1 and CDR2 are SEHNR and FQNEAQ (reference sequence). The CDR3 DNA sequence: TGTGCCAGCAGCTTAGCCCTCAATGAGCAGTTCTTC. This codes for CASSLALNEQFF.

This chain connects TRBV6-5 to TRBJ2-5, with D perhaps TRBD2 (5 bases). The germline CDR1 and CDR2 sequences are MNHEY and SVGAGI. V was shortened by 5 bases and J by 10 bases, with 17 bases between the two germline ends. The CDR3 sequence is 13 residues long. In DNA, the CDR3 is TGTGCCAGCAGTCCGACGACTACCGTGAGCCAGTACTTC. This gives the protein CASSPTTTVSQYF.

Concerning this clone itself: One end of the junction fails to match germline, which may point to a read error. This specimen includes other DNA sequences encoding the same CDR3. This chain connects TRBV19 to TRBJ1-6; 10 positions agree with TRBD1. The CDR3 contains 15 residues. Germline loops: CDR1 LNHDA, CDR2 SQIVND (reference sequence). As DNA, the CDR3 is TGTGCCAGTAGTACCGGGACAGGGGTTTATTCCCCCCTCCACTTT. Its protein product is CASSTGTGVYSPLHF.

The rearrangement uses TRBV4-1 and TRBJ1-1, with D tentatively TRBD1 (5 bases). Germline CDR1 MGHRA, CDR2 YSYEKL. The CDR3 loop spans 15 amino acids. V was clipped by 0 bases and J by 0 bases, with 8 bases between them. In DNA, the CDR3 is TGCGCCAGCAGCCAAGAAGGGGCCATGAACACTGAAGCTTTCTTT. Its translation: CASSQEGAMNTEAFF.

This sequence joins TRBV5-4 and TRBJ1-6; no definite D call. Germline V lookup: CDR1 SGHNT, CDR2 YYREEE (reference sequence). The CDR3 spans 15 residues. V lost 5 bases to trimming and J lost 10 bases, with 19 bases between them. The CDR3 DNA reads as TGTGCCAGCAGTGCCGAGAGGGAGGGAGGATCACCCCTCCACTTT. Its translation is CASSAEREGGSPLHF.

The V and J genes are TRBV12-5 and TRBJ2-3, with 12 nucleotides matching TRBD1. V lost 7 bases and J lost 1; bases outside the gene matches: 12. Germline V gene sequence: CDR1 LGHNT, CDR2 FRNRAP. CDR3 size: 18 residues. The CDR3 bases are TGTGCTAGTGCCAATGCCGGGACAGGGGGCTTGGGCACAGATACGCAGTATTTT. Encoded protein: CASANAGTGGLGTDTQYF.

Points on this clone: The germline gene is not matched at one end of the junction; a read error may be the cause. Other DNA sequences of this sample code for an identical CDR3. The rearrangement uses TRBV6-5 and TRBJ1-6, with D perhaps matching TRBD1 (6 bases). The CDR3 length is 14 residues. CDR1 and CDR2 from the germline V gene are MNHEY and SVGAGI. CDR3 in amino acids: CASSPDRINSPLHF. In DNA form, the CDR3 reads TGTGCCAGCAGTCCCGACAGGATAAATTCCCCCCTCCACTTT.

The table lists this clone with a few counts. This chain links TRBV6-6 with TRBJ1-2; 7 positions agree with TRBD1. The CDR3 extends over 14 amino acids. Germline loops: CDR1 MNHNY, CDR2 SVGAGI (reference sequence). V was clipped by 0 bases and J by 4 bases; unmatched bases: 2. The CDR3 DNA reads as TGTGCCAGCAGTTACTCAACAGGGGTCTATGGCTACACCTTC. Its protein product is CASSYSTGVYGYTF.

V and J are TRBV10-3 and TRBJ2-1; 9 positions match TRBD2. The CDR3 runs 15 residues. The ends lost 6 bases at V and 8 bases at J; junction bases unmatched: 11. Germline V lookup: CDR1 ENHRY, CDR2 SYGVKD. The chain's CDR3 is CAIRDTGLAKDEQFF. For the CDR3, the DNA is TGTGCCATCAGGGACACGGGACTAGCAAAGGATGAGCAGTTCTTC.

V and J are TRBV13 and TRBJ2-3, with D tentatively TRBD1 (5 bases). Trimming took 5 bases from V and 2 from J, leaving 14 bases between them. Germline V CDR1 and CDR2: PRHDT, FYEKMQ (reference sequence). The CDR3 runs to 15 residues. The CDR3 coding sequence is TGTGCCAGCAGCCCGACCAGACAGTTCACAGATACGCAGTATTTT. Translated, it gives CASSPTRQFTDTQYF.

This rearrangement joins TRBV4-1 to TRBJ2-2, with TRBD1 matching over 8 bases. This CDR3 spans 16 amino acids. The germline CDR1 and CDR2 sequences are MGHRA and YSYEKL. After removal of 3 bases from V and 5 bases from J, the junction contained 8 bases not matched to a gene. The CDR3 coding sequence is TGCGCCAGCAGCCATGGACAGGGTTACAGGACCGGGGAGCTGTTTTTT. Protein: CASSHGQGYRTGELFF.